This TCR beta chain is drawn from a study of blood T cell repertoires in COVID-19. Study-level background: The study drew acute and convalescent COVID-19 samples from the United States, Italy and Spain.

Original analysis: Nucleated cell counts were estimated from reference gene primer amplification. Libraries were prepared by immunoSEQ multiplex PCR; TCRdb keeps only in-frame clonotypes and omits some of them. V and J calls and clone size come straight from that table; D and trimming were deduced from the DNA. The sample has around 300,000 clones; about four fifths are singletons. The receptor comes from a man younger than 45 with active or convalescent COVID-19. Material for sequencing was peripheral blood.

The CDR3 nucleotides read TGTGCCACCAGTCAATTAGGGGATACCCAAGAGACCCAGTACTTC. This translates into CATSQLGDTQETQYF. The chain joins TRBV24-1 to TRBJ2-5, with a weak D call TRBD1 (5 bases). This CDR3 comprises 15 residues. CDR1 is KGHDR, CDR2 SFDVKD, per germline. V was shortened by 6 bases and J by 1 base, with 14 bases between the two germline ends.